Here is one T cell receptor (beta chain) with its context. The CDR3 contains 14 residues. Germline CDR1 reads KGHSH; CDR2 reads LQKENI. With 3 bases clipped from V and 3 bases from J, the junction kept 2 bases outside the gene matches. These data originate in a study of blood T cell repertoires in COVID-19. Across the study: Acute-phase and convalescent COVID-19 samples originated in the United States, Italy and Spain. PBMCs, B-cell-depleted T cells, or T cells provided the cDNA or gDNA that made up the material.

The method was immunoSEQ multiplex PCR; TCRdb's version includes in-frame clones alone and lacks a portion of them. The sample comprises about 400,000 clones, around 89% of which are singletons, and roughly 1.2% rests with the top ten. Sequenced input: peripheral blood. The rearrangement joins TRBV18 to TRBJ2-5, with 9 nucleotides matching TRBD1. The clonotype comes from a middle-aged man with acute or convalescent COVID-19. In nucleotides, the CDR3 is TGTGCCAGCTCACCCCGGGACAGGGAAGAGACCCAGTACTTC. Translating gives CASSPRDREETQYF.